The T cell receptor (beta chain) under discussion was sequenced for a study of blood T cell repertoires in COVID-19. Measured with immunoSEQ multiplex PCR; TCRdb has only the in-frame clones, and not every one. The table lists more than 80,000 clones, 70% to 80% of them singletons. Germline-derived CDR1 and CDR2 are LNHNV and YYDKDF (reference sequence). J was trimmed by 4 bases and V by 8 bases; bases with no gene match: 6. The CDR3 extends over 14 amino acids. Specimen: peripheral blood. V is TRBV15 and J is TRBJ1-1, with TRBD1 matching 11 bases. This TCR derives from a human donor with acute or convalescent COVID-19. The donor label of this sample is uncertain. Here the CDR3 DNA reads TGTGCCACCCGGAGGGGACAGGGGGGCACTGAAGCTTTCTTT. It is translated as CATRRGQGGTEAFF. Together with reference TRBV15 and TRBJ1-1, the CDR3 gives the full variable domain: DAMVIQNPRYQVTQFGKPVTLSCSQTLNHNVMYWYQQKSSQAPKLLFHYYDKDFNNEADTPDNFQSRRPNTSFCFLDIRSPGLGDTAMYLCATRRGQGGTEAFFGQGTRLTVV.